The sequence of this T cell receptor (beta chain) was determined in a study of cytomegalovirus exposure and HLA in healthy donors. Study-level results: Later analysis indicated greater clonal expansion among HLA-associated TCR beta chains than among equally common other chains. A missense DCLRE1C variant was associated with V- and J-gene trimming of TCR beta chains in a later analysis, and an independent cohort replicated the association. Some V segments, including TRBV6-2 and TRBV6-3, were excluded as indistinguishable.

Germline CDR1 is SGHVS and CDR2 is FQNEAQ. V shed 5 bases, J shed 4 bases, and the junction held 9 bases outside the gene matches. This CDR3 region has 16 residues. The PCR made use of 60 Vbeta and 13 Jbeta primers. Method: immunoSEQ multiplex PCR; TCRdb's copy keeps in-frame clones and lacks some. Among about 160,000 clones listed, approximately 79% were seen once. Comments on this clone: Its specificity is unknown.

This chain connects TRBV7-8 to TRBJ2-3; 10 nucleotides match TRBD1. Sequencing was done on a sample of PBMCs. This TCR was sampled from a man aged 60-69 years in good health and CMV-seronegative. CDR3: CASSGRTGGLADTQYF. For the CDR3, the DNA is TGTGCCAGCAGCGGCCGGACAGGGGGGCTCGCAGATACGCAGTATTTT. Drawing the rest from reference TRBV7-8 and TRBJ2-3, the complete variable domain is GAGVSQSPRYKVAKRGQDVALRCDPISGHVSLFWYQQALGQGPEFLTYFQNEAQLDKSGLPSDRFFAERPEGSVSTLKIQRTQQEDSAVYLCASSGRTGGLADTQYFGPGTRLTVL.